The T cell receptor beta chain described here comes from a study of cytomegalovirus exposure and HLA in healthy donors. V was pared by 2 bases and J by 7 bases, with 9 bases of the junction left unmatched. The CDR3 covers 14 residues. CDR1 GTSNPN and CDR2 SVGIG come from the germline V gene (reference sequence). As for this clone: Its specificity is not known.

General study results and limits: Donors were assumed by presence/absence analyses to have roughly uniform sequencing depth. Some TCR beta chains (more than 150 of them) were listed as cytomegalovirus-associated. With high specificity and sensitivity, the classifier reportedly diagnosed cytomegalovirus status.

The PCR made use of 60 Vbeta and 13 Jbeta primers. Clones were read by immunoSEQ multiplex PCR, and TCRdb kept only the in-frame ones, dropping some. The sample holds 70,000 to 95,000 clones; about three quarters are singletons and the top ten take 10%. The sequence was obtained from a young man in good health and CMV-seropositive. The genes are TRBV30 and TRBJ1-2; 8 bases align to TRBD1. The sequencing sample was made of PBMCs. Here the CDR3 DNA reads TGTGCCTGGAGTCCCGATCAGGGGGCGGGTGGCTACACCTTC. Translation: CAWSPDQGAGGYTF.